Below, 5 T cell receptor beta chains from the same sample are listed, as sequenced in a study of OX40 agonist ivuxolimab in advanced cancers. Some clones are missing from TCRdb's copy, which holds only in-frame ones; the method was immunoSEQ multiplex PCR. Altogether roughly 99,000 clones are present, roughly 90% being singletons, with the ten largest covering 1% to 1.5%. The source material was CD4+ or CD8+ T cells sorted from blood, sampled in a trial of the OX40 agonist ivuxolimab. These TCRs come from an adult with an advanced solid tumor such as melanoma, head and neck, liver or kidney cancer.

This clone has only a few counts. This chain joins TRBV18 and TRBJ2-7, with D possibly being TRBD2 (5 bases). Per germline, CDR1 KGHSH and CDR2 LQKENI. The CDR3 is made up of 13 amino acids. V lost 6 bases and J 6 bases, leaving 15 bases between the germline ends. CDR3 residues: CASSLKEGSEQYF. CDR3 coding DNA: TGTGCCAGCTCCCTAAAAGAGGGAAGCGAGCAGTACTTC.

The chain has TRBV27 and TRBJ2-3, with a possible D match to TRBD1 (5 bases). In germline, CDR1 is MNHEY, CDR2 SMNVEV (reference sequence). The germline V and J ends were trimmed by 3 bases and 10 bases, with 11 bases remaining between them. The CDR3 extends over 12 amino acids. Here the CDR3 DNA reads TGTGCCAGCAGTTTCCCCCAGGGCTCGCAGTATTTT. Translation: CASSFPQGSQYF.

The rearrangement uses TRBV2 and TRBJ2-2, with 7 bases matching TRBD1. This CDR3 is built from 13 residues. The junction had 3 bases not matched to a gene; V was cut back by 5 bases and J by 6 bases. Germline-derived CDR1 and CDR2 are SNHLY and FYNNEI. CDR3 residues: CASSSTGPGELFF. The CDR3 nucleotides are TGTGCCAGCAGTTCGACAGGGCCCGGGGAGCTGTTTTTT.

This rearrangement joins TRBV30 to TRBJ2-3, with 8 nucleotides matching TRBD2. V was pared by 0 bases and J by 0 bases, with 11 bases of the junction left unmatched. In germline, CDR1 is GTSNPN, CDR2 SVGIG (reference sequence). The CDR3 is 18 residues long. The CDR3 bases are TGTGCCTGGAGTGTACGTATAAGGACTAGCTCTAGCACAGATACGCAGTATTTT. It yields the protein CAWSVRIRTSSSTDTQYF.

J is TRBJ2-1 and V is TRBV19; 7 bases line up with TRBD2. Germline V CDR1 and CDR2: LNHDA, SQIVND (reference sequence). Germline trimming cut 6 bases from V and 9 bases from J; bases unmatched to any gene: 5. This CDR3 contains 12 residues. The CDR3 coding sequence is TGTGCCAGTAGCGTGACTAGCTCTGAGCAGTTCTTC. Its protein is CASSVTSSEQFF.